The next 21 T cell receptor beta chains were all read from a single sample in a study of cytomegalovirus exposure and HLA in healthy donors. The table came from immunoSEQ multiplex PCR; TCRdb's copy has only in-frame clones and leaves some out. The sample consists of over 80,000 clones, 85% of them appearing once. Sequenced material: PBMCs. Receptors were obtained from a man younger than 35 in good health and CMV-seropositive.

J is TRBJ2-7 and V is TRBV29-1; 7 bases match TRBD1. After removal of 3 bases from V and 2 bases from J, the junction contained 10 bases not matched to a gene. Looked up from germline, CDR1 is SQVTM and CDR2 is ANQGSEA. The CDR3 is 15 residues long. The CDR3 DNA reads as TGCAGCGTTGAGCCTCGGGACAGACCCCCCTACGAGCAGTACTTC. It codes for CSVEPRDRPPYEQYF.

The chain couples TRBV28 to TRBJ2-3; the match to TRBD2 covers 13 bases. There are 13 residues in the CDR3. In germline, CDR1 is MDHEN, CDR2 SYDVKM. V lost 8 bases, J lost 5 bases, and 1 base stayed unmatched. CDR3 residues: CASGLAGVDTQYF. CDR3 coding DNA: TGTGCCAGCGGACTAGCGGGAGTAGATACGCAGTATTTT.

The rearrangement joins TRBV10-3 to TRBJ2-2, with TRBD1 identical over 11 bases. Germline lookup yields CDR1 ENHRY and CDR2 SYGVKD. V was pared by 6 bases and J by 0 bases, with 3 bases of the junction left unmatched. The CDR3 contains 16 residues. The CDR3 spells CAISGQGAANTGELFF. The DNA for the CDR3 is TGTGCCATCAGCGGACAGGGGGCTGCGAACACCGGGGAGCTGTTTTTT.

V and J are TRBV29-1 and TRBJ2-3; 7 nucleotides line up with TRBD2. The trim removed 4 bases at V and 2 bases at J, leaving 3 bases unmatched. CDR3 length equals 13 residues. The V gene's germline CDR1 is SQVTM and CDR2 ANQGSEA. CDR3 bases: TGCAGCGTTGCTAGCGGACACACAGATACGCAGTATTTT. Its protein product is CSVASGHTDTQYF.

CDR3 DNA sequence: TGTGCAGTACAGGGGCTCGCCTACGAGCAGTACTTC. Amino acid sequence: CAVQGLAYEQYF. The genes are TRBV7-9 and TRBJ2-7; 7 positions match TRBD1. The germline gives CDR1 SEHNR, CDR2 FQNEAQ (reference sequence). The CDR3 consists of 12 residues.

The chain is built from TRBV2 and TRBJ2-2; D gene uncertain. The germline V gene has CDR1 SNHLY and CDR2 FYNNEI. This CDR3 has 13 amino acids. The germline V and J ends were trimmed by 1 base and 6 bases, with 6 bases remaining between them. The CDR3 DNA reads TGTGCCAGCAGTGAAGACCAGGCCGGGGAGCTGTTTTTT. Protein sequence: CASSEDQAGELFF.

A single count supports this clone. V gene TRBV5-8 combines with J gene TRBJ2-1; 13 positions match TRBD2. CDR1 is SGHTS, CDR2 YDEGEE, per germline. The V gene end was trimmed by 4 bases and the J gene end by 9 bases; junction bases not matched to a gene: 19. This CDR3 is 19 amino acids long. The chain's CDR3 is CASSAPSSLRLAGGSEQFF. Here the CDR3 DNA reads TGTGCCAGCAGCGCCCCGTCGAGTCTCCGACTAGCGGGAGGTAGTGAGCAGTTCTTC.

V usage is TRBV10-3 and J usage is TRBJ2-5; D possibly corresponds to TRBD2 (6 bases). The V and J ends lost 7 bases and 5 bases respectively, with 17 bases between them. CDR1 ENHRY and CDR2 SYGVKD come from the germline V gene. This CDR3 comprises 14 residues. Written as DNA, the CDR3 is TGTGCCATCACCGAGTCTGGGGCGGGGGAGACCCAGTACTTC. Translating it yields CAITESGAGETQYF.

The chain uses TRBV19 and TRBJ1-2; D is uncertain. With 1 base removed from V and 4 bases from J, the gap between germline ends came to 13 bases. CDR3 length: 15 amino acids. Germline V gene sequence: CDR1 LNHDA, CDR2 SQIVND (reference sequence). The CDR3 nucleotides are TGTGCCAGTAGTATAGGCTCGGAGGAGTTCTATGGCTACACCTTC. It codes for CASSIGSEEFYGYTF.

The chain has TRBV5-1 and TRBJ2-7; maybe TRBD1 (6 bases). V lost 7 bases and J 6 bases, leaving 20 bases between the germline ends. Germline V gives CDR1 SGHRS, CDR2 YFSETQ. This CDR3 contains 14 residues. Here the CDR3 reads CASGQGTALREQYF. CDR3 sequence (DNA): TGCGCCAGCGGCCAGGGGACGGCCTTGCGCGAGCAGTACTTC.

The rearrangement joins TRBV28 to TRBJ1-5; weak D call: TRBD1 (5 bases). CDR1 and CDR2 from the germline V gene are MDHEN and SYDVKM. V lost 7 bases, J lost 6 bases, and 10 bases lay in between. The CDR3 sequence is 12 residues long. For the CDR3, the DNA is TGTGCCAGCACGGTCGGGGGTCAGCCCCAGCATTTT. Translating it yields CASTVGGQPQHF.

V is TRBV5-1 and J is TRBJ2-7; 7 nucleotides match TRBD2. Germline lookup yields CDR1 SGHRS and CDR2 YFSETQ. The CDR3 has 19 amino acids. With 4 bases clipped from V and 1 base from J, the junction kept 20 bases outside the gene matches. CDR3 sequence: CASSTRGGNGHEKSYEQYF. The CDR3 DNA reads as TGCGCCAGCAGCACCCGGGGAGGGAACGGTCACGAAAAGTCCTACGAGCAGTACTTC.

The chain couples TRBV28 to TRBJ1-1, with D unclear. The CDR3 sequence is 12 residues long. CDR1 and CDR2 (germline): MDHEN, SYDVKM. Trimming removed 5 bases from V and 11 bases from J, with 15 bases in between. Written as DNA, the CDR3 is TGTGCCAGCAGTCTTGAGGTTTTTGGGGCTTTCTTT. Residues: CASSLEVFGAFF.

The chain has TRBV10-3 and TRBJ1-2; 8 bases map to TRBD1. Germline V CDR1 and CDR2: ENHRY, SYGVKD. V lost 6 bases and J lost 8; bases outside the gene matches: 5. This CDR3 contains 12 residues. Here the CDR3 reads CAIRRTGSGYTF. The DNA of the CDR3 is TGTGCCATCAGGAGGACAGGGAGCGGCTACACCTTC.

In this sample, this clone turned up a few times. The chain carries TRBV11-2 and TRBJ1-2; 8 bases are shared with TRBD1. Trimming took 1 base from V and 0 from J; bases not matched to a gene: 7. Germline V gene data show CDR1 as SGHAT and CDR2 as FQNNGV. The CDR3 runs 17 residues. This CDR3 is CASSLAGQGETNYGYTF. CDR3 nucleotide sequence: TGTGCCAGCAGCTTAGCCGGACAGGGAGAGACTAACTATGGCTACACCTTC.

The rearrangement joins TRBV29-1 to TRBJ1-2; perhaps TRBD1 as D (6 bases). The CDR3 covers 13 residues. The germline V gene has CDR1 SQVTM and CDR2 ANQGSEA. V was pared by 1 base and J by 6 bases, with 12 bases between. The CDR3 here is CSVEAVPGDGYTF. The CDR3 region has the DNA TGCAGCGTTGAAGCAGTCCCAGGGGATGGCTACACCTTC.

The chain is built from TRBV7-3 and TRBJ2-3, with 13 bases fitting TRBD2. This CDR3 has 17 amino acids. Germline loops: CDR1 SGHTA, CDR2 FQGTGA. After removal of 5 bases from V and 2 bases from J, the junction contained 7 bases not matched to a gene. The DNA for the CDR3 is TGTGCCAGCAGCCCGCGGACTAGCGGGAGATTCACAGATACGCAGTATTTT. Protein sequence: CASSPRTSGRFTDTQYF.

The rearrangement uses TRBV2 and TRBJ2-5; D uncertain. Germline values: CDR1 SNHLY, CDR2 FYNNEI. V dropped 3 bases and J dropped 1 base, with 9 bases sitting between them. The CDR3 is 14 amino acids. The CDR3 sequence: CASSDPKLQETQYF. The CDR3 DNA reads TGTGCCAGCAGTGACCCCAAGCTCCAAGAGACCCAGTACTTC.

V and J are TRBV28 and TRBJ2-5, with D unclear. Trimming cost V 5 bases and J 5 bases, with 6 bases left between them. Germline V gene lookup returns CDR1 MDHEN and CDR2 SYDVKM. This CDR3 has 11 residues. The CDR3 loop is CASSPRETQYF. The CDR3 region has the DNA TGTGCCAGCAGTCCCAGGGAGACCCAGTACTTC.

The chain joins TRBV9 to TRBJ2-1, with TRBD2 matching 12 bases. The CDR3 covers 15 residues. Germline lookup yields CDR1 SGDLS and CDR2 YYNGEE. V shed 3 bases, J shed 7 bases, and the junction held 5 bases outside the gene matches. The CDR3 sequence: CASSATSGSWNEQFF. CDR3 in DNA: TGTGCCAGCAGCGCGACTAGCGGGAGTTGGAATGAGCAGTTCTTC.

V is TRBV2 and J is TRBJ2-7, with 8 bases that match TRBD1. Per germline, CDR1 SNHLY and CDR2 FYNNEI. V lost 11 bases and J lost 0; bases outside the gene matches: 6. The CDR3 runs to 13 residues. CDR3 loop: CAGRTGNSYEQYV. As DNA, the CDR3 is TGTGCCGGACGGACAGGGAACTCCTACGAGCAGTACGTC.